The following is a T cell receptor (beta chain) sequence with its context. The data are from a study of blood T cell repertoires in COVID-19. Background on the study: Sources were T cells, B-cell-depleted T cells, or PBMCs; the material itself was cDNA or gDNA.

V gave up 2 bases and J gave up 2 bases, with 7 bases separating them. Germline lookup yields CDR1 ENHRY and CDR2 SYGVKD. This CDR3 contains 14 residues. As handled by the study authors: Counts of nucleated cells, estimated from reference gene primer amplification, were obtained. Only in-frame clones appear in the TCRdb table, and some are missing; sequencing was by immunoSEQ multiplex PCR. V and J calls and clone size are as listed in that table; D and trimming were resolved from the DNA. The table shows fewer than 200,000 clones, with roughly 80% occurring only once. The TCR comes from a man aged 55 to 70 with acute or convalescent COVID-19. The chain has TRBV10-3 and TRBJ1-5; maybe TRBD1 (5 bases). Sequencing input: peripheral blood. DNA of the CDR3: TGTGCCATCAGTGAGGGGACTGGCAATCAGCCCCAGCATTTT. Protein: CAISEGTGNQPQHF.